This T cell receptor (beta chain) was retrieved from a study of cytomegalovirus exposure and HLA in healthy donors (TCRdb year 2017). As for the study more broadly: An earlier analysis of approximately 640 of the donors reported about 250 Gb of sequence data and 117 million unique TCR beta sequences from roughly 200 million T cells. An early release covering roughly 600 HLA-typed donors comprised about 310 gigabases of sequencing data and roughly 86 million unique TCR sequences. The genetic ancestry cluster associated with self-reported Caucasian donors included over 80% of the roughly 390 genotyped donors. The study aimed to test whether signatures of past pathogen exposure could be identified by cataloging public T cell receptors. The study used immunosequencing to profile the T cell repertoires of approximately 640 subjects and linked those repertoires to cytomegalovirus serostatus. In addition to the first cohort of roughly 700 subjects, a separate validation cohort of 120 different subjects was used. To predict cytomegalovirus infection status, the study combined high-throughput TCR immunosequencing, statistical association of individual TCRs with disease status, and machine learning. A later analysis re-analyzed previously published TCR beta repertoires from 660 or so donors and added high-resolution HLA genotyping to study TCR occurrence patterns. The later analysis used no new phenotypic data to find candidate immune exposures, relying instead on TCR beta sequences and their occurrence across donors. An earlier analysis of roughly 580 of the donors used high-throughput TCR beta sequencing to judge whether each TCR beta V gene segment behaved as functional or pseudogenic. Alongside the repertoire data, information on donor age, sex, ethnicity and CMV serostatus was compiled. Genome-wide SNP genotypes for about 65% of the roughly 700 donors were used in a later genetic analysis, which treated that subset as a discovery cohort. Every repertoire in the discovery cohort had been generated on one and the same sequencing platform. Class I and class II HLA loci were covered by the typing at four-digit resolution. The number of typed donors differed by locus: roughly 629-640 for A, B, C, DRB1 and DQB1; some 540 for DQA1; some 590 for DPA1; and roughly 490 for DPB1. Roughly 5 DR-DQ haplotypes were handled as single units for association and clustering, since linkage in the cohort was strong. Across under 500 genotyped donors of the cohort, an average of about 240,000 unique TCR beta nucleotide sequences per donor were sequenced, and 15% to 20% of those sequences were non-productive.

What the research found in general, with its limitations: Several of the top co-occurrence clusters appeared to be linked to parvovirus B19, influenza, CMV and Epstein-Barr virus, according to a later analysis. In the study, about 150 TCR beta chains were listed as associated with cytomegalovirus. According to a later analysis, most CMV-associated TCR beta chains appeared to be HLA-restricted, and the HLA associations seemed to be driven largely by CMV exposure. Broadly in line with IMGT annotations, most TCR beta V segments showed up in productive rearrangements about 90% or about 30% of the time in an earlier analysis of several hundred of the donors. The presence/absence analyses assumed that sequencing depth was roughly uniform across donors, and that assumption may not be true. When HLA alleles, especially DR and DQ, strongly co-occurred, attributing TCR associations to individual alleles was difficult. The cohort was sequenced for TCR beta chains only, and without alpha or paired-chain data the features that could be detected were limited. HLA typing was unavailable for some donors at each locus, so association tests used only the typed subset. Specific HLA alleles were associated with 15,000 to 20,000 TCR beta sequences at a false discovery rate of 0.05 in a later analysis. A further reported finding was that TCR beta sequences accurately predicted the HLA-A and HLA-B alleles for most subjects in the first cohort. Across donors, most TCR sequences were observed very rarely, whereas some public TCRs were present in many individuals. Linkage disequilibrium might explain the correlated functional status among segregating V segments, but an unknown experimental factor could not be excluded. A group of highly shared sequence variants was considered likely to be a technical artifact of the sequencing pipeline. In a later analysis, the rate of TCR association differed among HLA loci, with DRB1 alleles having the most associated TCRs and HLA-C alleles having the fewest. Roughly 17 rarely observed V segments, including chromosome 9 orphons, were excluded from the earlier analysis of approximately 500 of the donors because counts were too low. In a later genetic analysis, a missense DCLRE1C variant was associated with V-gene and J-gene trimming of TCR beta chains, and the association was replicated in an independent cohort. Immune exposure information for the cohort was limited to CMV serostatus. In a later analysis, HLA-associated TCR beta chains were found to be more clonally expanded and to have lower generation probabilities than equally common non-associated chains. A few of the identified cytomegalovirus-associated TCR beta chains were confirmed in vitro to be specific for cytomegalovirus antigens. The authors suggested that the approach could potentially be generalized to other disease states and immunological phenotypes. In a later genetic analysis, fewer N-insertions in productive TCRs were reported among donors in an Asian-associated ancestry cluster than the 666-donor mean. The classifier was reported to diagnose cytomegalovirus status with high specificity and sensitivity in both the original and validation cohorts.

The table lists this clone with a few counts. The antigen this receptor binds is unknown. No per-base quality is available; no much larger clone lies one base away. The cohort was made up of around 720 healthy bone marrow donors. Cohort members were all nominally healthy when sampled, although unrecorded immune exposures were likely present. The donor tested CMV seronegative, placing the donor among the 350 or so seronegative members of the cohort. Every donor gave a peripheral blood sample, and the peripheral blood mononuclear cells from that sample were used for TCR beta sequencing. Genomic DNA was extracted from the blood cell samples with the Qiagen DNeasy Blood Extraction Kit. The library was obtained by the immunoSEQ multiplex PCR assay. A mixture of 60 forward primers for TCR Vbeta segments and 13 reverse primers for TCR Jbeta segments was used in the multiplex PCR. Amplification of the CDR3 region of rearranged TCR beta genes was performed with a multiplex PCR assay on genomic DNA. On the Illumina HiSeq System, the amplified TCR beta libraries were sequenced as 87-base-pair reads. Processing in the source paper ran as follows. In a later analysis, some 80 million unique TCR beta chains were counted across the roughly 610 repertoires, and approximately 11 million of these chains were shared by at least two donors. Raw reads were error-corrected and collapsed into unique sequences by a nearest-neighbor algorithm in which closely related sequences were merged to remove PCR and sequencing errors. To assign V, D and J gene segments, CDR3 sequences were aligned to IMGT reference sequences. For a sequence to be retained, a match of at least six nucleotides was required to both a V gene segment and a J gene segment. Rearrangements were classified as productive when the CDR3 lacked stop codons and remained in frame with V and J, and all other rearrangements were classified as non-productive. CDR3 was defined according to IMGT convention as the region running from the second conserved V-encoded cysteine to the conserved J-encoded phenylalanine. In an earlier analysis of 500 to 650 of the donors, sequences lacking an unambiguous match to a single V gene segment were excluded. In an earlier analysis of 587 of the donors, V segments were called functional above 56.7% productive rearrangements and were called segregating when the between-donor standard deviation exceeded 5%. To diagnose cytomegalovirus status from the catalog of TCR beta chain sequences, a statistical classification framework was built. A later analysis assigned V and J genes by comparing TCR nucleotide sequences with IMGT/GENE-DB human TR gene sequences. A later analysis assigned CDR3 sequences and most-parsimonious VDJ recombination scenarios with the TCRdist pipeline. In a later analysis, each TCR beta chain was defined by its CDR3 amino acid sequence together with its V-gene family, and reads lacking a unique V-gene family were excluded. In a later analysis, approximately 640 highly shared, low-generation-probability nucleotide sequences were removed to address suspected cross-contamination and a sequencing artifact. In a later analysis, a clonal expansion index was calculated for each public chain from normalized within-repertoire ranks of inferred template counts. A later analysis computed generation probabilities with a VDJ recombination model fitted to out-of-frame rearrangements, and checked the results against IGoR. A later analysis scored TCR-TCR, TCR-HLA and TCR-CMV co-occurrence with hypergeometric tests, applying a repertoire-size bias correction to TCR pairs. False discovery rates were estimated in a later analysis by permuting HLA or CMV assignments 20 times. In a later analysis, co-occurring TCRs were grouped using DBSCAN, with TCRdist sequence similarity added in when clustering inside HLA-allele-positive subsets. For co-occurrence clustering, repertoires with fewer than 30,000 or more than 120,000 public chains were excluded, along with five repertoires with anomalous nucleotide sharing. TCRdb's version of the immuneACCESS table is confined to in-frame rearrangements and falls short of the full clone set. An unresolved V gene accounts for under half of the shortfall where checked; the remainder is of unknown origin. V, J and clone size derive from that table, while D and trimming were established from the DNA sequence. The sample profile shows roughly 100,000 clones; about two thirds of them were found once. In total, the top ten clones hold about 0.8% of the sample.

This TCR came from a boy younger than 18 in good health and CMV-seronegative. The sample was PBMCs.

Here is the DNA: TGTGCCAGCAGTTTGGCAGGGCACGAGCAGTACTTC. This translates into CASSLAGHEQYF. This chain is built from TRBV27 and TRBJ2-7; TRBD1 is perhaps the D gene, given 5 matching bases. The germline V gene encodes CDR1 MNHEY and CDR2 SMNVEV (reference sequence). The CDR3 numbers 12 residues from cysteine through phenylalanine. The only DNA kept is the CDR3, 36 bases in frame from the first base. The V and J ends are trimmed by 3 bases and 5 bases, leaving 8 bases between them.